One sample yielded the 12 T cell receptor beta chains listed below, sequenced in a study of blood T cells in healthy people across ages. The authors ran a second PCR of 7 to 11 cycles using a sample-barcoded 5' primer and a J-beta primer mix. TCRdb reprocessed the 5' RACE reads with MiXCR, giving one entry per CDR3 protein. The repertoire holds about 1.5 million distinct CDR3 sequences, roughly 40% seen once, with 7.9% in the top ten. Sequencing was done on a sample of blood. These receptors came from a woman between 18 and 30 years old in good health.

This chain connects TRBV9 to TRBJ2-1; no clear D. Trimming left V 0 bases short and J 4 bases short, with 8 bases between. Germline CDR1 reads SGDLS; CDR2 reads YYNGEE. CDR3 size: 14 residues. The CDR3 reads CASSVEVGYNEQFF. The DNA of the CDR3 is TGTGCCAGCAGCGTAGAAGTCGGGTACAATGAGCAGTTCTTC.

The J gene is TRBJ2-1, the V gene TRBV21-1; the D call of TRBD1 is as the table states it, not checked on the DNA. TRBV21-1 is described as a pseudogene. The CDR3 is made up of 14 amino acids. Here the CDR3 DNA reads TGTGCCAGACGAGCCGGGAGAACAAGCAATGAGCAGTTCTTC. Encoded protein: CARRAGRTSNEQFF.

This clonotype was detected a few times. This rearrangement joins TRBV27 to TRBJ2-1; TRBD2 matches at 9 bases. Germline values: CDR1 MNHEY, CDR2 SMNVEV (reference sequence). The V segment lost 3 bases and the J segment 5 bases; nucleotides outside the gene matches: 8. CDR3 size: 16 residues. This CDR3 is CASSLIGTSLNNEQFF. DNA of the CDR3: TGTGCCAGCAGTTTGATCGGGACTAGCCTTAACAATGAGCAGTTCTTC.

This clonotype was counted between two and nine times. The chain recombines TRBV3-1 with TRBJ2-1; 7 nucleotides agree with TRBD2. Germline-derived CDR1 and CDR2 are LGHDT and YNNKEL (reference sequence). V dropped 4 bases and J dropped 1; count of bases not matched to a gene: 10. The CDR3 runs 17 residues. The CDR3 nucleotides are TGTGCCAGCAGCCCCCAATTCGAGGGAGGGTCCTACAATGAGCAGTTCTTC. Translated, it gives CASSPQFEGGSYNEQFF.

The chain couples TRBV7-9 to TRBJ2-5; 7 nucleotides align to TRBD2. The J call is uncertain, as TRBJ2-4 better fits the DNA end. This CDR3 contains 19 residues. Per the germline V gene, CDR1 is SEHNR and CDR2 is FQNEAQ (reference sequence). The CDR3 nucleotides read TGTGCCAGCAGCGAAACCAGCGGGACCGCGTTACGTGCCAAAAACATTCAGTACTTC. Translated, it gives CASSETSGTALRAKNIQYF.

The chain employs TRBV9 and TRBJ2-7; D is undetermined. This CDR3 contains 13 residues. Germline values: CDR1 SGDLS, CDR2 YYNGEE. Deletions cut 3 bases from V and 4 bases from J, with 11 bases between. The CDR3, as DNA: TGTGCCAGCAGCGCCGACTTAGGATACGAGCAGTACTTC. This codes for CASSADLGYEQYF. Full variable domain (rest looked up from reference TRBV9 and TRBJ2-7): DSGVTQTPKHLITATGQRVTLRCSPRSGDLSVYWYQQSLDQGLQFLIQYYNGEERAKGNILERFSAQQFPDLHSELNLSSLELGDSALYFCASSADLGYEQYFGPGTRLTVT.

This chain links TRBV19 with TRBJ1-2; D is perhaps TRBD1 (5 bases). Trimming removed 6 bases at V and 3 bases at J, with 14 bases between. Per the germline V gene, CDR1 is LNHDA and CDR2 is SQIVND (reference sequence). The CDR3 runs to 14 residues. The CDR3 region is CASRTSGGDYGYTF. CDR3 nucleotides: TGTGCCAGTAGGACATCGGGAGGGGACTATGGCTACACCTTC. The entire variable domain, with the rest obtained from reference TRBV19 and TRBJ1-2, is as follows: DGGITQSPKYLFRKEGQNVTLSCEQNLNHDAMYWYRQDPGQGLRLIYYSQIVNDFQKGDIAEGYSVSREKKESFPLTVTSAQKNPTAFYLCASRTSGGDYGYTFGSGTRLTVV.

There are a few counts of this clonotype. The V and J genes are TRBV12-3 or TRBV12-4 and TRBJ2-2; TRBD1 matches at 7 bases. The ends lost 6 bases at V and 2 bases at J; junction bases unmatched: 3. The CDR3 spans 14 residues. The CDR3: CASRQGYNTGELFF. CDR3 bases: TGTGCCAGCAGACAGGGGTACAACACCGGGGAGCTGTTTTTT.

The rearrangement uses TRBV2 and TRBJ1-1; tentatively, D is TRBD1 (5 bases). V was cut by 10 bases and J by 3 bases, with 9 bases left in between. The CDR3 length is 11 residues. Germline values: CDR1 SNHLY, CDR2 FYNNEI. CDR3 DNA sequence: TGTGCCAACCAGGGAGACACTGAAGCTTTCTTT. Translated, it gives CANQGDTEAFF.

Regarding this clonotype: At one end the junction does not follow the germline gene, possibly because of a read error. V gene TRBV20-1 combines with J gene TRBJ1-2; D not resolved. Germline CDR1 and CDR2: DFQATT and SNEGSKA (reference sequence). The CDR3 has 15 residues. The CDR3 protein is CNARSPSQRDYGYTF. The CDR3 region has the DNA TGCAATGCTAGATCCCCCTCCCAGAGGGATTATGGCTACACCTTC.

V gene TRBV12-3 or TRBV12-4 combines with J gene TRBJ2-5; D possibly corresponds to TRBD2 (5 bases). There are 13 residues in the CDR3. V shed 6 bases and J shed 4 bases, with 12 bases lying between them. Here the CDR3 reads CASSKGRGETQYF. The CDR3 DNA is TGTGCCAGCAGCAAAGGACGGGGAGAGACCCAGTACTTC.

This clonotype was seen a handful of times. The chain links TRBV12-3 or TRBV12-4 to TRBJ2-6; tentatively, D is TRBD2 (6 bases). Trimming removed 5 bases from V and 0 bases from J, with 20 bases in between. This CDR3 contains 19 residues. CDR3 sequence reads: CASSTGLLGGTSGANVLTF. The CDR3 DNA sequence: TGTGCCAGCAGTACCGGCCTGCTGGGGGGAACCTCTGGGGCCAACGTCCTGACTTTC.